Presented here are 20 T cell receptor beta chains from one specimen sequenced in a study of blood T cell repertoires in COVID-19. Sequencing used immunoSEQ multiplex PCR; TCRdb keeps in-frame clones, though not all of them. This sample has 200,000 to 250,000 clones, with roughly 85% found just once. Specimen: peripheral blood. The receptors shown here come from a woman under 30 with acute or convalescent COVID-19.

This clone has only a few counts. The rearrangement links TRBV5-1 to TRBJ2-3; 7 bases are shared with TRBD1. Germline values: CDR1 SGHRS, CDR2 YFSETQ. The V and J ends lost 4 bases and 3 bases, in that order; junction bases with no gene match: 5. The CDR3 contains 14 residues. The CDR3: CASSAGGQTDTQYF. The DNA of the CDR3 is TGCGCCAGCAGCGCAGGGGGACAGACAGATACGCAGTATTTT.

V usage is TRBV6-5 and J usage is TRBJ1-1; TRBD1 matches 9 bases. CDR1 and CDR2 (germline): MNHEY, SVGAGI. Trimming removed 6 bases from V and 5 bases from J; junction bases left unmatched: 7. The CDR3 has 14 residues. This CDR3 is CASSYDRGWTEAFF. CDR3 DNA: TGTGCCAGCAGCTACGACAGGGGGTGGACTGAAGCTTTCTTT.

This sequence joins TRBV7-9 and TRBJ2-5; no clear D gene. Per germline, CDR1 SEHNR and CDR2 FQNEAQ (reference sequence). The V gene lost 5 bases and the J gene lost 5 bases, with 18 bases spanning the gap. The CDR3 loop spans 15 amino acids. In DNA, the CDR3 is TGTGCCAGCAGCACCGACTCATCCCACCGGGAGACCCAGTACTTC. Translated, it gives CASSTDSSHRETQYF.

The genes are TRBV29-1 and TRBJ2-1, with D possibly matching TRBD2 (5 bases). CDR1 SQVTM and CDR2 ANQGSEA come from the germline V gene. The V end lost 2 bases, the J end lost 4 bases, and 9 bases lay between the germline ends. The CDR3 sequence is 13 residues long. CDR3 DNA sequence: TGCAGCGTTGAATCCGGACTTTACAATGAGCAGTTCTTC. Its translation is CSVESGLYNEQFF.

This chain connects TRBV29-1 to TRBJ2-1, with 8 bases aligning to TRBD2. Germline CDR1 is SQVTM and CDR2 is ANQGSEA. J lost 3 bases, V lost 6 bases, and 16 bases had no gene match. CDR3 length: 17 amino acids. The CDR3 DNA reads TGCAGCGTGAGGGCGGGACCGGGACTAGGGAACTACAATGAGCAGTTCTTC. Translation: CSVRAGPGLGNYNEQFF.

The chain joins TRBV28 to TRBJ1-3; TRBD1 matches 8 bases. Germline values: CDR1 MDHEN, CDR2 SYDVKM. This CDR3 has 15 amino acids. V lost 4 bases, J lost 3 bases, and 5 bases stayed unmatched. DNA of the CDR3: TGTGCCAGCAGTTCGCAGGGGGCCGATGGAAACACCATATATTTT. Translating it yields CASSSQGADGNTIYF.

This chain uses TRBV5-6 with TRBJ1-2; 8 bases are shared with TRBD1. Per germline, CDR1 SGHDT and CDR2 YYEEEE. The CDR3 has 14 residues. The V and J ends lost 4 bases and 4 bases, in that order; junction bases with no gene match: 6. In DNA, the CDR3 is TGTGCCAGCAGCACTGACAGGGGACTCTATGGCTACACCTTC. This encodes CASSTDRGLYGYTF.

CDR3 in DNA: TGTGCCAGCAGCCGGACAGCAACTAATGAAAAACTGTTTTTT. Protein product: CASSRTATNEKLFF. This chain links TRBV5-6 with TRBJ1-4, with D possibly being TRBD1 (6 bases). Germline assignment: CDR1 SGHDT and CDR2 YYEEEE. The ends were cut back, 4 bases at V and 0 bases at J, with 7 bases in the middle. The CDR3 spans 14 residues.

This clone is a singleton in its sample. The chain is built from TRBV9 and TRBJ1-5; 9 positions match TRBD1. The length of the CDR3 is 15 residues. Germline CDR1 reads SGDLS; CDR2 reads YYNGEE. Trimming removed 3 bases from V and 3 bases from J; junction bases left unmatched: 4. Here the CDR3 DNA reads TGTGCCAGCAGCGAAGGGGACAGGGTCAATCAGCCCCAGCATTTT. Its protein product is CASSEGDRVNQPQHF.

The chain has TRBV7-9 and TRBJ1-1; 8 positions match TRBD1. This CDR3 spans 13 amino acids. J was trimmed by 5 bases and V by 5 bases; bases with no gene match: 4. Germline V lookup: CDR1 SEHNR, CDR2 FQNEAQ (reference sequence). CDR3 region: CASSRTGFTEAFF. The CDR3 nucleotides read TGTGCCAGCAGCCGGACAGGGTTTACTGAAGCTTTCTTT.

V is TRBV14 and J is TRBJ2-7; the match to TRBD2 covers 13 bases. The length of the CDR3 is 18 residues. V gave up 1 base and J gave up 0 bases; unmatched junction bases: 6. Germline V CDR1 and CDR2: SGHDN, FVKESK. CDR3 in DNA: TGTGCCAGCAGCCAAGGGACCGGGACTAGCGGGACCTCCTACGAGCAGTACTTC. Amino acids: CASSQGTGTSGTSYEQYF.

The chain carries TRBV5-8 and TRBJ2-1, with D uncertain. V shed 6 bases and J shed 0 bases, with 10 bases lying between them. This CDR3 contains 14 residues. The germline V gene encodes CDR1 SGHTS and CDR2 YDEGEE. CDR3 in DNA: TGTGCCAGCAACGGAGTGAGCTCCTACAATGAGCAGTTCTTC. Translating it yields CASNGVSSYNEQFF.

V gene TRBV5-8 combines with J gene TRBJ1-2; D is uncertain. This CDR3 is built from 14 residues. V was trimmed by 2 bases and J by 6 bases, leaving 14 bases between them. CDR1 and CDR2 from the germline V gene are SGHTS and YDEGEE. CDR3 bases: TGTGCCAGCAGCTTTGGCACAAAATTGGATGGCTACACCTTC. Its protein is CASSFGTKLDGYTF.

The chain joins TRBV6-5 to TRBJ2-7; no clear D. Per germline, CDR1 MNHEY and CDR2 SVGAGI. Between the trimmed V and J ends, which lost 4 bases and 0 bases, there was a span of 7 bases. The CDR3 covers 13 residues. CDR3 region: CASSLTSSYEQYF. CDR3 DNA: TGTGCCAGCAGTTTGACAAGCTCCTACGAGCAGTACTTC.

This clone was detected a few times. A junction boundary mismatches the germline segment, possibly from a read error. The genes are TRBV7-7 and TRBJ2-5; 7 bases map to TRBD1. The germline V gene has CDR1 SSHAT and CDR2 FNYEAQ (reference sequence). The CDR3 has 13 amino acids. The CDR3 is CASSYNRGETQYF. CDR3 DNA sequence: TGTGCTAGCAGCTACAACAGGGGAGAGACCCAGTACTTC.

The gene calls are TRBV28 and TRBJ1-5; D is unresolved. With 3 bases removed from V and 9 bases from J, the gap between germline ends came to 12 bases. The CDR3 is 13 amino acids. CDR1 MDHEN and CDR2 SYDVKM come from the germline V gene. CDR3 residues: CASSFPVGRPQHF. DNA for the CDR3: TGTGCCAGCAGTTTCCCCGTCGGTAGGCCCCAGCATTTT.

This clone was seen a single time. This chain joins TRBV7-8 and TRBJ1-2; D remains unclear. V lost 5 bases and J 3 bases, leaving 22 bases between the germline ends. Germline CDR1 reads SGHVS; CDR2 reads FQNEAQ. This CDR3 contains 17 residues. The CDR3 region is CASSQRQRRLTDYGYTF. CDR3 DNA sequence: TGTGCCAGCAGCCAACGCCAGAGAAGACTTACCGACTATGGCTACACCTTC.

V gene TRBV6-5 combines with J gene TRBJ1-1; weak D call: TRBD1 (5 bases). The germline CDR1 and CDR2 sequences are MNHEY and SVGAGI. With 0 bases removed from V and 4 bases from J, the gap between germline ends came to 9 bases. The CDR3 extends over 14 amino acids. This chain's CDR3 is CASSYSGELTEAFF. CDR3 nucleotide sequence: TGTGCCAGCAGTTACTCAGGGGAACTCACTGAAGCTTTCTTT.

V usage is TRBV7-2 and J usage is TRBJ1-5; 7 bases are a match to TRBD1. CDR3 length: 16 residues. V was pared by 5 bases and J by 1 base, with 8 bases of the junction left unmatched. CDR1 SGHTA and CDR2 FQGNSA come from the germline V gene. This chain's CDR3 is CASSQAGTASNQPQHF. The CDR3 DNA sequence: TGTGCCAGCAGCCAAGCAGGGACAGCCAGCAATCAGCCCCAGCATTTT. Full variable domain (outside the CDR3, taken from reference TRBV7-2 and TRBJ1-5): GAGVSQSPSNKVTEKGKDVELRCDPISGHTALYWYRQSLGQGLEFLIYFQGNSAPDKSGLPSDRFSAERTGGSVSTLTIQRTQQEDSAVYLCASSQAGTASNQPQHFGDGTRLSIL.

The genes are TRBV5-6 and TRBJ2-3; a possible D gene is TRBD2 (6 bases). V gave up 4 bases and J gave up 6 bases, with 12 bases separating them. CDR3 length: 13 amino acids. Looked up from germline, CDR1 is SGHDT and CDR2 is YYEEEE. The CDR3 loop reads CASSPRSGDTQYF. The CDR3 region has the DNA TGTGCCAGCAGCCCGAGGAGCGGGGATACGCAGTATTTT.